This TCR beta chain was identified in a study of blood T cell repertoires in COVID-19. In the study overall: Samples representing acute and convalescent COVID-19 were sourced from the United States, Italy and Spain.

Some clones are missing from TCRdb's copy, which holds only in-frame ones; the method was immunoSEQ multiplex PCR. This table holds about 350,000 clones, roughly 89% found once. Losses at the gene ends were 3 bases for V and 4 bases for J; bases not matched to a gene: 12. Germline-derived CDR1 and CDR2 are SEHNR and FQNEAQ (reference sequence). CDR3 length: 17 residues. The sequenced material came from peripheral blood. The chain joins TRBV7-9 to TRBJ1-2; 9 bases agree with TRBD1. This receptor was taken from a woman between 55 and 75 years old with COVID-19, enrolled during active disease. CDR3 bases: TGTGCCAGCAGCTTCTCATACACAGGGGGCGCTCTCTATGGCTACACCTTC. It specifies CASSFSYTGGALYGYTF.